A selection of T cell receptor beta chains follows, all from one sample in a study of T cells in Graves' hyperthyroidism and ophthalmopathy. In TCRdb, the multiplex PCR reads were re-called with MiXCR into one record per CDR3 protein. Of about 640,000 distinct CDR3 sequences in the sample, less than 25% were seen once. Sequencing input: blood. The receptors here all came from a man between 25 and 39 years old with Graves' ophthalmopathy. The CDR3 runs from the conserved cysteine through the conserved F or W. The D gene is left open where the match is weak. Only some rows state a clone size, as once, few, many or a class for expanded clones.

V	J	D	size	DNA	CDR3
TRBV27	TRBJ1-6	TRBD1	NA	TGTGCCAGCAGTTCCCGGACAGGGGTTCATTCACCCCTCCACTTT	CASSSRTGVHSPLHF
TRBV10-3	TRBJ1-1	TRBD1	NA	TGTGCCATCGGTGACAGGGAGCTCACTGAAGCTTTCTTT	CAIGDRELTEAFF
TRBV3-1	TRBJ2-1	NA	few	TGTGCCAGCAGCCAAGGGGACGGCCCCTCCTACAATGAGCAGTTCTTC	CASSQGDGPSYNEQFF
TRBV28	TRBJ2-7	NA	many	TGTGCCAGCAGTTTCTTGAACTACGAGCAGTACTTC	CASSFLNYEQYF
TRBV29-1	TRBJ2-5	NA	few	TGCAGCGTTGAACTCGGTAGACCGCAGGGGAACGGAGAGACCCAGTACTTC	CSVELGRPQGNGETQYF
TRBV27	TRBJ1-2	TRBD1	many	TGTGCCAGCAGTCCTCCAGGACAGGGTTTAACCTACACCTTC	CASSPPGQGLTYTF
TRBV20-1	TRBJ1-1	NA	once	TGCAGTGCTAGAGCCTTAACAGGGACTGAAGCTTTCTTT	CSARALTGTEAFF
TRBV5-5	TRBJ2-2	NA	few	TGTGCCAGCAGCAAACCGGGACGGATAACCGGGGAGCTGTTTTTT	CASSKPGRITGELFF
TRBV7-8	TRBJ2-3	TRBD2	few	TGTGCCAGCAGCTTCCCGGCGGAGGGACTAGCGGGAGGGCCTTCAGATACGCAGTATTTT	CASSFPAEGLAGGPSDTQYF
TRBV5-6	TRBJ2-7	NA	once	TGTGCCAGCAGCGAGATGAACAGGGTTATCTACGAGCAGTACTTC	CASSEMNRVIYEQYF
TRBV12-3/TRBV12-4	TRBJ1-1	NA	many	TGTGCCAGCAGTTTCAACGGGAACACTGAAGCTTTCTTT	CASSFNGNTEAFF
TRBV27	TRBJ2-2	TRBD2	few	TGTGCCAGCAGTCGCCGGACTAGCGGGAGGGGGGAGCTGTTTTTT	CASSRRTSGRGELFF
TRBV12-3/TRBV12-4	TRBJ2-1	NA	NA	TGTGCCAGCAGTTTGCGTCTAGTGGGAGAGTGGTGGAATGAGCAGTTCTTC	CASSLRLVGEWWNEQFF
TRBV11-2	TRBJ2-5	TRBD1	many	TGTGCCAGCAGCACAGGGACAGGGGCTGGGGAGACCCAGTACTTC	CASSTGTGAGETQYF
TRBV7-9	TRBJ2-5	NA	NA	TGTGCCAGCAGCTACCTTTTGGGGGGCCAGGAGACCCAGTACTTC	CASSYLLGGQETQYF
TRBV2	TRBJ1-5	NA	many	TGTGCCAGCAGCGGGCCCAGGGATCAGCCCCAGCATTTT	CASSGPRDQPQHF
TRBV2	TRBJ2-4	TRBD2	NA	TGTGCCAGCAGTGAGGGGACCGGGACTAGCGGGAGGGAGGCCAAAAACATTCAGTACTTC	CASSEGTGTSGREAKNIQYF
TRBV6-6	TRBJ1-1	NA	NA	TGTGCCAGCAGTTACTCGTCAGGGGTAGAAGCTTTCTTT	CASSYSSGVEAFF
TRBV5-1	TRBJ2-1	TRBD2	once	TGCGCCAGCAGCTCCCGAGGGACTAGCGGTGCTAGCAGCCCCTACAATGAGCAGTTCTTC	CASSSRGTSGASSPYNEQFF
TRBV12-3/TRBV12-4	TRBJ2-5	TRBD1	few	TGTGCCAGCAGATCCGGGACAGGGGGCGGGGAGACCCAGTACTTC	CASRSGTGGGETQYF
TRBV4-1	TRBJ2-7	TRBD2	few	TGCGCCAGCAGCCAATTACTAGCGGGAGTATCGTCCTACGAGCAGTACTTC	CASSQLLAGVSSYEQYF
TRBV10-3	TRBJ1-5	TRBD1	NA	TGTGCCATCAGTGAGTCTGGACAGGGAGTACAGCCCCAGCATTTT	CAISESGQGVQPQHF